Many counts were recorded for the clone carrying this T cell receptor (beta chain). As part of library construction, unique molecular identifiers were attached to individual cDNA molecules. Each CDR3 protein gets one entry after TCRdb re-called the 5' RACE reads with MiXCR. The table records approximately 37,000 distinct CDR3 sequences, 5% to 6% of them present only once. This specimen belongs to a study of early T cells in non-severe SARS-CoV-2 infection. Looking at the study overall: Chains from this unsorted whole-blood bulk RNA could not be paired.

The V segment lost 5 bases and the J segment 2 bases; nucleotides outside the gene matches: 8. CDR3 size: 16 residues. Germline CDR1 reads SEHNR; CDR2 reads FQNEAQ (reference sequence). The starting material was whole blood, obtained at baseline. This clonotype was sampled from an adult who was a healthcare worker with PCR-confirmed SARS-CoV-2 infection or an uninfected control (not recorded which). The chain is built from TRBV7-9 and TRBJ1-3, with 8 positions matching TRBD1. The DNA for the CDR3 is TGTGCCAGCAGCCCACCGACGACAGGGGCTGGAAACACCATATATTTT. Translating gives CASSPPTTGAGNTIYF.